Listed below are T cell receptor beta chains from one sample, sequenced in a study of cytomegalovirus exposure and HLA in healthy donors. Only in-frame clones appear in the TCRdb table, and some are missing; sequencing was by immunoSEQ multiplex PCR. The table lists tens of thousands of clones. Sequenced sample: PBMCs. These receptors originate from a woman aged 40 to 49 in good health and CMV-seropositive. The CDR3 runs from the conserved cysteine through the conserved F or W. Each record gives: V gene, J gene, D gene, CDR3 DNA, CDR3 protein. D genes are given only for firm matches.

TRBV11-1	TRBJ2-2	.	TGTGCCAGCAGCTTCCTGAACACCGGGGAGCTGTTTTTT	CASSFLNTGELFF
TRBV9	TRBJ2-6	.	TGTGCCAGCAGCGTAGCCAGGGCGGGGGCCAACGTCCTGACTTTC	CASSVARAGANVLTF
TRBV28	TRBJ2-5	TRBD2	TGTGCCAGCAGTGGGACTAGCGGGGTACAAGAGACCCAGTACTTC	CASSGTSGVQETQYF
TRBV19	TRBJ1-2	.	TGTGCCAGTAGTATTAGGGTCGGGACTAACTATGGCTACACCTTC	CASSIRVGTNYGYTF
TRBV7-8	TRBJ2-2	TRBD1	TGTGCCAGCAGCTCTCGGACAGGGACGGGCACCGGGGAGCTGTTTTTT	CASSSRTGTGTGELFF
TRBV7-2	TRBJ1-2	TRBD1	TGTGCCAGCAGTCTAATCCCCCGGACAGGGGTCGGAGGCTACACCTTC	CASSLIPRTGVGGYTF
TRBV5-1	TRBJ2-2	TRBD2	TGCGCCAGCAGCTTGCGGGGGGGGACCTACACCGGGGAGCTGTTTTTT	CASSLRGGTYTGELFF
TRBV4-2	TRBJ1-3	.	TGTGCCAGCAGCCAAGAGAGTAACTCTGGAAACACCATATATTTT	CASSQESNSGNTIYF
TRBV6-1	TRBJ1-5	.	TGTGCCAGCAGTGAGGGCCGCTCCCCTAATCAGCCCCAGCATTTT	CASSEGRSPNQPQHF
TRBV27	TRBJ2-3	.	TGTGCCAGCAGTTTATCCGGGACAATAAGCACAGATACGCAGTATTTT	CASSLSGTISTDTQYF
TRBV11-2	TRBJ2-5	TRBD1	TGTGCCAGCAGGCCAACAGGGGGCCCGGGCGTGACCCAGTACTTC	CASRPTGGPGVTQYF
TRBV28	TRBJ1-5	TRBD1	TGTGCCAGCAGTTCCGACAGGGAAGGTGGGCAGCCCCAGCATTTT	CASSSDREGGQPQHF
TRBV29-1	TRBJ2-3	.	TGCAGCGTTGAACCTAGCAGCACAGATACGCAGTATTTT	CSVEPSSTDTQYF
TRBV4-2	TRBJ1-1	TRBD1	TGTGCCAGCAGCCAGGGGGACAGAGAAGTGAACACTGAAGCTTTCTTT	CASSQGDREVNTEAFF
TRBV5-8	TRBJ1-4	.	TGTGCCAGCAGCTCCGCGGCGGGGTCAGGGCCAGAAAAACTGTTTTTT	CASSSAAGSGPEKLFF
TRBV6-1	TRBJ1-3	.	TGTGCCAGCAAAGCCTCCCTCTCTGGAAACACCATATATTTT	CASKASLSGNTIYF
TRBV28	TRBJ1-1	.	TGTGCCAGCGGGCGGGGCATGAACACTGAAGCTTTCTTT	CASGRGMNTEAFF
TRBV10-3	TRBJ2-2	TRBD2	TGTGCCATCCTAGCGGGGGGGCCGGACACCGGGGAGCTGTTTTTT	CAILAGGPDTGELFF
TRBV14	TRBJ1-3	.	TGTGCCAGCAGCCAAGTCGGGAACTCTGGAAACACCATATATTTT	CASSQVGNSGNTIYF
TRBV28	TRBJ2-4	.	TGTGCCAGCAGTTTAGGTGGAGGTACAAAAACATACTTC	CASSLGGGTKTYF
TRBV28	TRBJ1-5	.	TGTGCCAGCAGTCCCCCGAGGGGGGGGGACCTCTATAGCAATCAGCCCCAGCATTTT	CASSPPRGGDLYSNQPQHF
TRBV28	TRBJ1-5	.	TGTGCCAGCAGAGGGGGGGGGACGCATAGCAATCAGCCCCAGCATTTT	CASRGGGTHSNQPQHF
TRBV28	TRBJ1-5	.	TGTGCCCTCCGAGTAGGGGGTGGCAATCAGCCCCAGCATTTT	CALRVGGGNQPQHF
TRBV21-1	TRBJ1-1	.	TGTGCCAGCAGACCCACCAGGGAAAAGGGCGACACTGAAGCTTTCTTT	CASRPTREKGDTEAFF
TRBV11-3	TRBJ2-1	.	TGTGCCAGCAGCTTGGGACAATACAATGAGCAGTTCTTC	CASSLGQYNEQFF
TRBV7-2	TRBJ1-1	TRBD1	TGTGCCAGCAGTCTACAGGGGGGCACTGAAGCTTTCTTT	CASSLQGGTEAFF
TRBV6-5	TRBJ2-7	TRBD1	TGTGCCAGCAGAAGACAGGGAAGTCTCGAGCAGTACTTC	CASRRQGSLEQYF
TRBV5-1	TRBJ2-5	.	TGCGCCAGCAGCTTGTGGGGAGAACAAGAGACCCAGTACTTC	CASSLWGEQETQYF
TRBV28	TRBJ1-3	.	TGTGCCAGCAGTCGTGGGGGCAGGGTATCCTCCGGAAACACCATATATTTT	CASSRGGRVSSGNTIYF
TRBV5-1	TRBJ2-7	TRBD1	TGCGCCAGCAGCTTGGTAACAGGGGTCAACGAGCAGTACTTC	CASSLVTGVNEQYF
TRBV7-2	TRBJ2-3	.	TGTGCCAGCAGTGCTAGTTCGGATACGCAGTATTTT	CASSASSDTQYF
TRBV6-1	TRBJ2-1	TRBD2	TGTGCCAGCAGTGACCCCGGGGGGGCCACGGTGAATGAGCAGTTCTTC	CASSDPGGATVNEQFF
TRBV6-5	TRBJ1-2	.	TGTGCCAGCAGCTGGGGAGAGTTTAACTATGGCTACACCTTC	CASSWGEFNYGYTF
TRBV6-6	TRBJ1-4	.	TGTGCCAGCAGTTACTCTGGAGCCAGGGGTGAAAAACTGTTTTTT	CASSYSGARGEKLFF
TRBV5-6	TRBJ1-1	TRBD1	TGTGCCAGCAGCCACGGGACAGGGGGCACTGAAGCTTTCTTT	CASSHGTGGTEAFF
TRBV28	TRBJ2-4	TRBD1	TGTGCCAGCAGTTACCCGGGACAGGGCACGAAAAACATTCAGTACTTC	CASSYPGQGTKNIQYF
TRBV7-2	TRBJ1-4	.	TGTGCCAGCAGCCCACAGAGCCAGAGAACTAATGAAAAACTGTTTTTT	CASSPQSQRTNEKLFF
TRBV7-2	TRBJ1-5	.	TGTGCCAGCAGCCGGACAGCGAATAGCAATCAGCCCCAGCATTTT	CASSRTANSNQPQHF
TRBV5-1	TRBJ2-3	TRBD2	TGCGCCAGCAGCTTCAGGAGCGGGAGGGCCTTTAGCACAGATACGCAGTATTTT	CASSFRSGRAFSTDTQYF
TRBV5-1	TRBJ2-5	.	TGCGCCAGCAGCTTGTCCCGGAGAAACCAAGAGACCCAGTACTTC	CASSLSRRNQETQYF
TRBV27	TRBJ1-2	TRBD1	TGTGCCAGCAGTTTATCGCGAGGGGGCTTGAATGGCTACACCTTC	CASSLSRGGLNGYTF
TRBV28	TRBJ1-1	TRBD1	TGTGCCAGCAGTTCTCTTCGGACAGGGGGCCCCCCTGAAGCTTTCTTT	CASSSLRTGGPPEAFF
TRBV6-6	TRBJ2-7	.	TGTGCCAGCAGCGATAAATTTAGTGGCGAGCAGTACTTC	CASSDKFSGEQYF
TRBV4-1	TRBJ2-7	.	TGCGCCAGCAGCTCTTCGAAGGGGGAGCGGTACGAGCAGTACTTC	CASSSSKGERYEQYF
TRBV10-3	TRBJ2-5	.	TGTGCCATCAGTGAGTCGGGAAGGGAGAAGACCCAGTACTTC	CAISESGREKTQYF
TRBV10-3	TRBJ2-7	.	TGTGCCATCAGTGAGTCTGGTCTTAGGGACAAGGCCTACGAGCAGTACTTC	CAISESGLRDKAYEQYF
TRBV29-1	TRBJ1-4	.	TGCAGCGGGGGGCAGGACCCTAATGAAAAACTGTTTTTT	CSGGQDPNEKLFF
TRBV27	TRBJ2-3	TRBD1	TGTGCCAGCAGTCGACTCGGACAGGAGATTCCAGATACGCAGTATTTT	CASSRLGQEIPDTQYF
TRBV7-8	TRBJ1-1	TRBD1	TGTGCCAGCAGCTTAGATCGGACAGGGAGGAACACTGAAGCTTTCTTT	CASSLDRTGRNTEAFF
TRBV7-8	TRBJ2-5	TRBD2	TGTGCCAGCAGCTTAAGTCTAGCGGGGGGGGGAGAGACCCAGTACTTC	CASSLSLAGGGETQYF
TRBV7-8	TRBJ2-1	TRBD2	TGTGCCAGCAGCCAACAACTAGCGGGGGCGGTGAGCTCCTACAATGAGCAGTTCTTC	CASSQQLAGAVSSYNEQFF
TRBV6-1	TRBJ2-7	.	TGTGCCAGCAGTGATACCCACAGGGTCGGGGGGACCTACGAGCAGTACTTC	CASSDTHRVGGTYEQYF
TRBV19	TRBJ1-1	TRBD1	TGTGCCAGTAGGACCCCGGACAGGGGGCGCGGGAGCACTGAAGCTTTCTTT	CASRTPDRGRGSTEAFF
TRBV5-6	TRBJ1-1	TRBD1	TGTGCCAGCAGCCGAACAACAGGGGGTGGCACTGAAGCTTTCTTT	CASSRTTGGGTEAFF
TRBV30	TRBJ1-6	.	TGTGCCGGGCGGATCTGGGGGGTGGGGGATTCACCCCTCCACTTT	CAGRIWGVGDSPLHF
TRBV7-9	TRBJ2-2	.	TGTGCCAGCAGCTCAGGATACACCGGGGAGCTGTTTTTT	CASSSGYTGELFF
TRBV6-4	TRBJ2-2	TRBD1	TGTGCCAGCAGTGACAGGGGGCTGAACACCGGGGAGCTGTTTTTT	CASSDRGLNTGELFF
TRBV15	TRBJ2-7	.	TGTGCCACCAGCGGGTCCCAGGGATCCTACGAGCAGTACTTC	CATSGSQGSYEQYF
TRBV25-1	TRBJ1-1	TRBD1	TGTGCCAGCCGGGACAGGGGTTTGGACACTGAAGCTTTCTTT	CASRDRGLDTEAFF
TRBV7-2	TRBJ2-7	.	TGTGCCAGCAGCTTAGGCCCACGGGACTACGAGCAGTACTTC	CASSLGPRDYEQYF